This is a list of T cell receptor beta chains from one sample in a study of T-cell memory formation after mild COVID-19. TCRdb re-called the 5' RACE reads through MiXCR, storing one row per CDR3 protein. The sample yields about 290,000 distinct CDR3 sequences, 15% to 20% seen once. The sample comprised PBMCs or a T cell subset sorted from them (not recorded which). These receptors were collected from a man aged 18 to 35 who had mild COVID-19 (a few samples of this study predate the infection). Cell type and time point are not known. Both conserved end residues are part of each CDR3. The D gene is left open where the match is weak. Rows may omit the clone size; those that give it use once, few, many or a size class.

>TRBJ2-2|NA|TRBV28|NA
TGTGCCAGCAGTTTACTTGTCGGGGAGCTGTTTTTT
CASSLLVGELFF
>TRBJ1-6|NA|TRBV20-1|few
TGCAGTGCTAGAGATCCGCTTGCCATTTCACCCCTCCACTTT
CSARDPLAISPLHF
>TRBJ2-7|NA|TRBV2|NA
TGTGCCAGCTCCCCCTTCATAGACACTGGGGGATACGAGCAGTACTTC
CASSPFIDTGGYEQYF
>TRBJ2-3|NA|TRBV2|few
TGTGCCAGCAGTGAGGAGGGGAAGGGCACAGATACGCAGTATTTT
CASSEEGKGTDTQYF
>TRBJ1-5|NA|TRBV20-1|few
TGCAGTGCTAGGGAGGGGTCCCACAATCAGCCCCAGCATTTT
CSAREGSHNQPQHF
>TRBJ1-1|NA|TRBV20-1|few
TGCAGTGCTCCGACAGCGTTGATCACTGAAGCTTTCTTT
CSAPTALITEAFF
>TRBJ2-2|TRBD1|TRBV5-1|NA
TGCGCCAGCAGCCCGGGGGACAGGGACACCGGGGAGCTGTTTTTT
CASSPGDRDTGELFF
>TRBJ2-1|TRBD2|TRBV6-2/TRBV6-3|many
TGTGCCAGCAGTTACGGGCTAGCGGCGGATGAGCAGTTCTTC
CASSYGLAADEQFF
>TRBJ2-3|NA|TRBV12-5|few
TGTGCTAGTGGTTTGACAGAAGGAGATACGCAGTATTTT
CASGLTEGDTQYF
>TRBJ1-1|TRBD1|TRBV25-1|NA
TGTGCCAGCAACCGACAGGGGGTCGACACTGAAGCTTTCTTT
CASNRQGVDTEAFF
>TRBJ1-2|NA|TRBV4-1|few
TGCGCCAGCAGCCAAGTGAGCGCGGTCTATGGCTACACCTTC
CASSQVSAVYGYTF
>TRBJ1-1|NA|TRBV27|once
TGTGCCAGCAGTTTATCCCACACGCTGAACACTGAAGCTTTCTTT
CASSLSHTLNTEAFF
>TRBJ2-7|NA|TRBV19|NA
TGTGCCAGTAGTAGTGTGGAGGGGGCGTTGTACGAGCAGTACTTC
CASSSVEGALYEQYF
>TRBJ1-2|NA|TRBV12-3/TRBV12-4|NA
TGTGCCAGCAGTTTAGGGGGGCGAAACTATGGCTACACCTTC
CASSLGGRNYGYTF
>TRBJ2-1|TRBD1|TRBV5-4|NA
TGTGCCAGCAGCTTGATGACAGGGGGCGCGGTCAATGAGCAGTTCTTC
CASSLMTGGAVNEQFF
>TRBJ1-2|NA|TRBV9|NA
TGTGCCAGCAGCGTAGCTAGGACAGCTAACTATGGCTACACCTTC
CASSVARTANYGYTF
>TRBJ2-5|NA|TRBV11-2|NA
TGTGCCAGCAGCTTCGGGCTAGCGGTTCAGGGGGAGACCCAGTACTTC
CASSFGLAVQGETQYF
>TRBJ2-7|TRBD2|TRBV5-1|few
TGCGCCAGCAGCTTTCTAGCGGGGATCACCTACGAGCAGTACTTC
CASSFLAGITYEQYF
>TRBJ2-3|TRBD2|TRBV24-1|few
TGTGCCACCCGCGGCCCGGGACTAGCAACTACGCAGTATTTT
CATRGPGLATTQYF
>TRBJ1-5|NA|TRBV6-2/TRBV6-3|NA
TGTGCCAGCAGCCCCGGTTGGGGGGGCGGTCAGCCCCAGCATTTT
CASSPGWGGGQPQHF
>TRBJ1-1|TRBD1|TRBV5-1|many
TGCGCCAGCAGCTACAGACAGGGACTGAACACTGAAGCTTTCTTT
CASSYRQGLNTEAFF
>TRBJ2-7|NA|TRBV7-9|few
TGTGCCAGCAGCTTAGGAGGGGACTTCGAGCAGTACTTC
CASSLGGDFEQYF
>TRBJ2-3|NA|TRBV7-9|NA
TGTGCCACCTCGGGGTGGGCGCAGTATTTT
CATSGWAQYF
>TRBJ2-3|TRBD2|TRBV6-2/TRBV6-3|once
TGTGCCAGCACCCATAGGGGGTTTAGCGGGGCCGCCACAGATACGCAGTATTTT
CASTHRGFSGAATDTQYF
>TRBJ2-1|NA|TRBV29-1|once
TGCAGCGTTTGGTATTGGAAGGACACTTACAATGAGCAGTTCTTC
CSVWYWKDTYNEQFF
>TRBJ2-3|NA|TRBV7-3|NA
TGTGCCAGCACCTCACAGGGATTAGATACGCAGTATTTT
CASTSQGLDTQYF
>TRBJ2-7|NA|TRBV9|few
TGTGCCAGCAGCGTAGAGGCAACAGCCTACGAGCAGTACTTC
CASSVEATAYEQYF
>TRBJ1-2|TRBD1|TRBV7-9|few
TGTGCCAGCAGTTGGACAGGGGGCAACTATGGCTACACCTTC
CASSWTGGNYGYTF
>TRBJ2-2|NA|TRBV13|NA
TGTGCCAGCAGCTTCCCGCAGGGAGCCATCGGGGAGCTGTTTTTT
CASSFPQGAIGELFF
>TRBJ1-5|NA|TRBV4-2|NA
TGTGCCAGCAGCCAAGATGGTCAGCCCCAGCATTTT
CASSQDGQPQHF
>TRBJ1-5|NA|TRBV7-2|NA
TGTGCCAGCAGCTCGATGCGGGATCAGCCCCAGCATTTT
CASSSMRDQPQHF